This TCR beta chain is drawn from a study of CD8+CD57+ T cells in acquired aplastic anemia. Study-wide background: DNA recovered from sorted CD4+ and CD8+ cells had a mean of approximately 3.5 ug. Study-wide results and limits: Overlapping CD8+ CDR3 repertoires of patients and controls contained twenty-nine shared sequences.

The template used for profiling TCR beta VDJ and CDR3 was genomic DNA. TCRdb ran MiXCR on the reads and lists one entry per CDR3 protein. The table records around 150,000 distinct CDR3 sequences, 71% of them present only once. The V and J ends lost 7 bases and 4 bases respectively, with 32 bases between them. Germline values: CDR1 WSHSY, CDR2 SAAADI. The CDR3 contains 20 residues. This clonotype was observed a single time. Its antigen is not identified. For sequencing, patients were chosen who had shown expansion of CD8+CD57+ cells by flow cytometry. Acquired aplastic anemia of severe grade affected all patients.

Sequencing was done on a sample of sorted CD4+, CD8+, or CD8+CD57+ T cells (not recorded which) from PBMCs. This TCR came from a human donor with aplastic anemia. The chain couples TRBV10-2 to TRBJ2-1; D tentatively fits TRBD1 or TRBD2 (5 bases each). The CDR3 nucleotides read TGCGCCAGCAAGAAGGGCTCCTCGGGGCCGACCCTCTCCCGTTACAATGAGCAGTTCTTC. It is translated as CASKKGSSGPTLSRYNEQFF.